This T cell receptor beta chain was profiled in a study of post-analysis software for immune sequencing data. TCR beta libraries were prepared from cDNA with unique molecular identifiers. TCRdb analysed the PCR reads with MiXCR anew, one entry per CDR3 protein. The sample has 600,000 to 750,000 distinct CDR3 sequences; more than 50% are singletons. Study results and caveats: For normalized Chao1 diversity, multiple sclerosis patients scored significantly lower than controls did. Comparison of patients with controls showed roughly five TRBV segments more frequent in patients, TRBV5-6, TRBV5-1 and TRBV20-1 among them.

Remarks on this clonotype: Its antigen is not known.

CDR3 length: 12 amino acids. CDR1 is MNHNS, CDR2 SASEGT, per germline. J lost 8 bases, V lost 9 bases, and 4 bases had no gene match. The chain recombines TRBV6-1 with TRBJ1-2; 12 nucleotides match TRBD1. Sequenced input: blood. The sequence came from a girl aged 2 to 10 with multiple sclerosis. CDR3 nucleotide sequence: TGTGCCAGGGGACAGGGGGCGGGAGGCTACACCTTC. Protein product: CARGQGAGGYTF.